This TCR beta chain was captured by sequencing in a study of control samples from healthy donors and cancer patients. Libraries were prepared by immunoSEQ multiplex PCR; TCRdb keeps only in-frame clonotypes and omits some of them. The profile shows over 150,000 clones, approximately 94% of them singletons. This clone occurred once. The specimen was blood. The receptor's source is a man aged 40-49 years in good health.

The CDR3 DNA reads as TGTGCCAGCAGCTTAACGGGACAGGGAAGTTGGAATTCACCCCTCCACTTT. This gives the protein CASSLTGQGSWNSPLHF. This sequence joins TRBV7-8 and TRBJ1-6, with 9 bases fitting TRBD1. Germline loops: CDR1 SGHVS, CDR2 FQNEAQ. CDR3 size: 17 residues. With 2 bases clipped from V and 7 bases from J, the junction kept 9 bases outside the gene matches.